The rows below give T cell receptor beta chains drawn from one sample of a study of T cells after posttransplantation cyclophosphamide. TCRdb keeps only in-frame clones here, not all; method: immunoSEQ multiplex PCR. Singletons are absent from the sample, which has 25,000 to 30,000 clones. The sequenced sample was PBMCs. The receptors come from a woman aged 55-70 years in good health, CMV-negative, and a related stem cell transplant donor. Each CDR3 is given with its conserved first and last residue. A D gene is named only where the DNA matches it firmly. Size is stated as once, few, many or a size class.

j_call	clone_size	cdr3_length	d_call	v_call	cdr3_aa	cdr3_nt
TRBJ1-2	few	12	NA	TRBV6-5	CASNNPNYGYTF	TGTGCCAGCAATAATCCTAACTATGGCTACACCTTC
TRBJ2-7	many	12	NA	TRBV6-1	CASSRLGDEQYF	TGTGCCAGCAGTCGTCTCGGGGACGAGCAGTACTTC
TRBJ1-4	few	14	TRBD1	TRBV28	CASSTGTGGSELFF	TGTGCCAGCAGTACCGGGACAGGGGGCTCAGAACTGTTTTTT
TRBJ2-7	many	15	NA	TRBV7-3	CASSLQEGVPYEQYF	TGTGCCAGCAGCTTACAAGAGGGGGTCCCCTACGAGCAGTACTTC
TRBJ1-6	many	13	NA	TRBV14	CASSQFHRSPLHF	TGTGCCAGCAGCCAGTTCCACAGGTCACCCCTCCACTTT
TRBJ1-5	many	15	NA	TRBV4-3	CASSPRVGNDQPQHF	TGCGCCAGCAGCCCCAGGGTAGGGAACGATCAGCCCCAGCATTTT
TRBJ2-6	many	15	NA	TRBV30	CAWSGSLRAGNVLTF	TGTGCCTGGAGCGGGTCACTACGGGCAGGGAACGTCCTGACTTTC
TRBJ2-1	many	19	TRBD2	TRBV9	CASSPGTSGRAIFYNEQFF	TGTGCCAGCAGCCCCGGGACTAGCGGGAGGGCCATCTTCTACAATGAGCAGTTCTTC
TRBJ1-1	many	14	NA	TRBV18	CASSPRQVNTEAFF	TGTGCCAGCTCACCCCGACAGGTGAACACTGAAGCTTTCTTT
TRBJ2-7	few	12	TRBD1	TRBV29-1	CSVAGTGYEQYF	TGCAGCGTCGCCGGGACAGGGTACGAGCAGTACTTC